This T cell receptor (beta chain) appears in the sequencing data of a study of T-cell reconstitution after alpha-beta-depleted transplantation in children. The study's findings and limits: At day 60, the high TCRbeta diversity found in some patients originated from recipient T cells and thymic progenitors that had survived. Where alpha-beta T cells came from about two months after transplant was reportedly several hundred expanded graft clones. After one year, T-cell counts and TCRbeta diversity mostly came from new T cells.

A TCRbeta library incorporating unique molecular identifiers was prepared. TCRdb redid the calling of the PCR reads with MiXCR, one entry per CDR3 protein. The table includes around 250,000 distinct CDR3 sequences, under 9.5% detected once. At least ten counts were recorded for this clonotype. What it binds is unknown. The CDR3 contains 14 residues. The chain recombines TRBV21-1 with TRBJ1-5; the table assigns TRBD1, which was not confirmed against the DNA. TRBV21-1 is a documented pseudogene. This receptor was taken from a male patient younger than 18 who had a stem cell transplant for acute lymphoblastic leukemia, so the T cells may come from the graft donor. Here the sequenced sample was PBMCs, mostly from graft donor cells, taken 180 days after TCRalphabeta/CD19-depleted stem cell transplant. The CDR3 region is CASRRDRDNQPQHF. CDR3 nucleotides: TGTGCCAGCAGACGGGACAGGGACAATCAGCCCCAGCATTTT.